This TCR beta chain comes out of a study of blood T cell repertoires in COVID-19. Study-wide context: Italy, Spain and the United States were the sources of the convalescent and acute COVID-19 samples. From T cells, B-cell-depleted T cells, or PBMCs came the material, which was cDNA or gDNA.

In the authors' workflow: Using reference gene primer amplification, nucleated cell counts were estimated. Clones were read by immunoSEQ multiplex PCR, and TCRdb kept only the in-frame ones, dropping some. V, J and clone size reflect that table, while D and trimming were determined from the DNA. This sample has about 200,000 clones, with 70% to 90% found just once. The CDR3 spans 14 residues. V lost 6 bases to trimming and J lost 5 bases, with 17 bases between them. Per the germline V gene, CDR1 is SGDLS and CDR2 is YYNGEE. This clonotype was obtained from a woman aged 40-49 years who had recovered from COVID-19. The sample was peripheral blood. The chain recombines TRBV9 with TRBJ1-1; TRBD1 might be the D (6 bases). CDR3 amino acids: CASNSGAPGTEAFF. In nucleotides, the CDR3 is TGTGCCAGCAACTCAGGGGCCCCGGGGACTGAAGCTTTCTTT.